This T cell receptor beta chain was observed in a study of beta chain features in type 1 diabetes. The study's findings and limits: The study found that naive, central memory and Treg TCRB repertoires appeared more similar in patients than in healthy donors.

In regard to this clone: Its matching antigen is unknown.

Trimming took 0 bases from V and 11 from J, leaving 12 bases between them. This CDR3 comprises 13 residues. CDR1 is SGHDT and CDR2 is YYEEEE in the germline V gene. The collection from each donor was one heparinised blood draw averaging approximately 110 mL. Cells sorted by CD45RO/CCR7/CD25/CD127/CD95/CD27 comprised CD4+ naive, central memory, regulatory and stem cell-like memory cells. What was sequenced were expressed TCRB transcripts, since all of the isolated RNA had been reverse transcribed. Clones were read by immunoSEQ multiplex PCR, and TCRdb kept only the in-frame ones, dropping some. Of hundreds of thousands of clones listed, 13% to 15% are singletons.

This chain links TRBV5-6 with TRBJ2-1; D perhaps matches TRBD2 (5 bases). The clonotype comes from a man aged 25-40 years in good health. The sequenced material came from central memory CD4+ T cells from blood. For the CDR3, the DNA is TGTGCCAGCAGCTTGGCCGGCCCGGGAAAGCAGTTCTTC. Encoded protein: CASSLAGPGKQFF.